Listed here are 20 T cell receptor beta chains from one sample, sequenced in a study of OX40 agonist ivuxolimab in advanced cancers. TCRdb's copy holds only in-frame clones and misses some; the assay was immunoSEQ multiplex PCR. Altogether tens of thousands of clones are present, 75% to 90% being singletons, with the ten largest covering 4% to 5%. The sequences come from CD4+ or CD8+ T cells sorted from blood, collected in a trial of the OX40 agonist ivuxolimab. These receptor sequences come from an adult with an advanced solid tumor such as melanoma, head and neck, liver or kidney cancer.

The chain carries TRBV5-4 and TRBJ2-5; tentatively, D is TRBD1 (7 bases). The CDR3 covers 14 residues. Trimming shortened V by 5 bases and J by 2 bases, and 13 bases separated the two germline ends. The germline gives CDR1 SGHNT, CDR2 YYREEE (reference sequence). The CDR3 loop is CASRTRDRQETQYF. CDR3 coding DNA: TGTGCCAGCAGGACGCGGGACAGACAAGAGACCCAGTACTTC.

The rearrangement joins TRBV9 to TRBJ2-7; 9 nucleotides line up with TRBD2. Germline V gives CDR1 SGDLS, CDR2 YYNGEE. V trimming: 4 bases; J trimming: 1 base; junction bases outside the gene matches: 9. The CDR3 runs 16 residues. The CDR3 loop is CASSRSGTSLSYEQYF. As DNA, the CDR3 is TGTGCCAGCAGCCGCTCGGGGACTAGCCTTTCCTACGAGCAGTACTTC.

J is TRBJ2-5 and V is TRBV7-2; 9 nucleotides line up with TRBD1. The ends lost 0 bases at V and 5 bases at J; junction bases unmatched: 4. CDR1 is SGHTA and CDR2 is FQGNSA in the germline V gene. The CDR3 length is 15 residues. The CDR3 DNA reads as TGTGCCAGCAGCTTAGCGGGGACAGGGATGGAGACCCAGTACTTC. Translated, it gives CASSLAGTGMETQYF.

The CDR3 region has the DNA TGTGCCAGCTCACCACTGGGGGTGAGGAGCACTGAAGCTTTCTTT. Translated, it gives CASSPLGVRSTEAFF. The chain combines TRBV18 with TRBJ1-1; D perhaps matches TRBD1 (5 bases). The CDR3 covers 15 residues. CDR1 is KGHSH and CDR2 is LQKENI in the germline V gene. With 1 base removed from V and 4 bases from J, the gap between germline ends came to 13 bases. The full variable domain, completed using reference TRBV18 and TRBJ1-1, is NAGVMQNPRHLVRRRGQEARLRCSPMKGHSHVYWYRQLPEEGLKFMVYLQKENIIDESGMPKERFSAEFPKEGPSILRIQQVVRGDSAAYFCASSPLGVRSTEAFFGQGTRLTVV.

The CDR3 DNA is TGTGCCAGCAGACGGGACAGGTACAATGAGCAGTTCTTC. Protein product: CASRRDRYNEQFF. V gene TRBV28 combines with J gene TRBJ2-1; 8 positions agree with TRBD1. The J segment lost 4 bases and the V segment lost 6 bases, leaving 2 bases of the junction unmatched. CDR3 length: 13 amino acids. Looked up from germline, CDR1 is MDHEN and CDR2 is SYDVKM. Supplemented by reference TRBV28 and TRBJ2-1, the full variable domain reads DVKVTQSSRYLVKRTGEKVFLECVQDMDHENMFWYRQDPGLGLRLIYFSYDVKMKEKGDIPEGYSVSREKKERFSLILESASTNQTSMYLCASRRDRYNEQFFGPGTRLTVL.

This clone was seen just once. The chain has TRBV2 and TRBJ1-5; D might be TRBD1 (6 bases). V lost 2 bases and J 6 bases, leaving 11 bases between the germline ends. Germline values: CDR1 SNHLY, CDR2 FYNNEI. The CDR3 is 14 amino acids. The DNA for the CDR3 is TGTGCCAGCAGTGAACGTCAGGGGTTTCAGCCCCAGCATTTT. Translating gives CASSERQGFQPQHF. Combining the CDR3 with reference TRBV2 and TRBJ1-5 gives the whole variable domain EPEVTQTPSHQVTQMGQEVILRCVPISNHLYFYWYRQILGQKVEFLVSFYNNEISEKSEIFDDQFSVERPDGSNFTLKIRSTKLEDSAMYFCASSERQGFQPQHFGDGTRLSIL.

This chain links TRBV5-1 with TRBJ1-3, with 8 bases identical to TRBD1. The CDR3 has 18 amino acids. With 4 bases clipped from V and 3 bases from J, the junction kept 15 bases outside the gene matches. The V gene's germline CDR1 is SGHRS and CDR2 YFSETQ. CDR3 in DNA: TGCGCCAGCAGCAGGACCGGGACAGGTAGCCGCAATGGAAACACCATATATTTT. This sequence encodes CASSRTGTGSRNGNTIYF.

The chain's CDR3 is CASSVRHVGDTQYF. CDR3 in DNA: TGTGCCAGCAGCGTAAGGCACGTTGGAGATACGCAGTATTTT. V usage is TRBV9 and J usage is TRBJ2-3; D remains unclear. This CDR3 is built from 14 residues. Between the trimmed V and J ends, which lost 1 base and 5 bases, there was a span of 11 bases. Looked up from germline, CDR1 is SGDLS and CDR2 is YYNGEE. The full variable domain, in which reference TRBV9 and TRBJ2-3 provide the parts outside the CDR3, is DSGVTQTPKHLITATGQRVTLRCSPRSGDLSVYWYQQSLDQGLQFLIQYYNGEERAKGNILERFSAQQFPDLHSELNLSSLELGDSALYFCASSVRHVGDTQYFGPGTRLTVL.

The rearrangement uses TRBV11-2 and TRBJ2-7, with TRBD1 as a possible D gene (6 bases). CDR1 is SGHAT and CDR2 is FQNNGV in the germline V gene. The CDR3 extends over 13 amino acids. Trimming pared 1 base from V and 8 bases from J, leaving 12 bases between. This chain's CDR3 is CASSLAVQGKQYF. The CDR3 region has the DNA TGTGCCAGCAGCTTAGCGGTACAGGGAAAGCAGTACTTC.

The J gene is TRBJ1-6, the V gene TRBV6-1; D gene unclear. CDR1 is MNHNS, CDR2 SASEGT, per germline. The CDR3 sequence is 12 residues long. The germline V and J ends were trimmed by 4 bases and 17 bases, with 15 bases remaining between them. DNA of the CDR3: TGTGCCAGCAGTGGGGGTGGGTCCGTCATCCACTTT. The encoded protein is CASSGGGSVIHF.

The CDR3 coding sequence is TGTGCCAGTAGTAACGGACAGGGAGTGTATGGCTACACCTTC. It encodes CASSNGQGVYGYTF. The genes are TRBV19 and TRBJ1-2; 8 bases agree with TRBD1. CDR3 length: 14 residues. Germline trimming cut 4 bases from V and 5 bases from J; bases unmatched to any gene: 6. CDR1 and CDR2 (germline): LNHDA, SQIVND (reference sequence).

V usage is TRBV9 and J usage is TRBJ2-1, with a tentative D call TRBD1 (6 bases). V dropped 3 bases and J dropped 2 bases, with 12 bases sitting between them. The CDR3 consists of 15 residues. Per germline, CDR1 SGDLS and CDR2 YYNGEE. CDR3 sequence (DNA): TGTGCCAGCAGCGGCCGGGACACCACCTACAATGAGCAGTTCTTC. Translated: CASSGRDTTYNEQFF.

The V and J genes are TRBV7-6 and TRBJ2-2; 8 bases match TRBD1. The CDR3 covers 16 residues. The V gene end was trimmed by 1 base and the J gene end by 3 bases; junction bases not matched to a gene: 4. CDR1 SGHVS and CDR2 FNYEAQ come from the germline V gene. CDR3 coding DNA: TGTGCCAGCAGCTTAGGCAGGGGGCGGGACACCGGGGAGCTGTTTTTT. It encodes CASSLGRGRDTGELFF. Full variable domain (remainder filled in from reference TRBV7-6 and TRBJ2-2): GAGVSQSPRYKVTKRGQDVALRCDPISGHVSLYWYRQALGQGPEFLTYFNYEAQQDKSGLPNDRFSAERPEGSISTLTIQRTEQRDSAMYRCASSLGRGRDTGELFFGEGSRLTVL.

J is TRBJ1-1 and V is TRBV5-1, with TRBD1 as a possible D gene (6 bases). This CDR3 contains 16 residues. V gave up 2 bases and J gave up 1 base, with 15 bases separating them. Germline lookup yields CDR1 SGHRS and CDR2 YFSETQ. CDR3 DNA sequence: TGCGCCAGCAGCTTCACAGGGAGAGGGACGAACACTGAAGCTTTCTTT. Protein sequence: CASSFTGRGTNTEAFF.

Here the CDR3 DNA reads TGTGCCAGCAGCCCTCCGGGACTAGCGGACGCCTACGAGCAGTACTTC. The encoded protein is CASSPPGLADAYEQYF. The chain recombines TRBV11-2 with TRBJ2-7, with 11 positions matching TRBD2. CDR1 and CDR2 (germline): SGHAT, FQNNGV. V was pared by 5 bases and J by 2 bases, with 8 bases of the junction left unmatched. There are 16 residues in the CDR3.

The chain is built from TRBV30 and TRBJ2-7; 10 nucleotides match TRBD1. CDR3 size: 13 residues. Trimming removed 2 bases from V and 5 bases from J; junction bases left unmatched: 3. The germline CDR1 and CDR2 sequences are GTSNPN and SVGIG (reference sequence). CDR3 coding DNA: TGTGCCTGGAGTATGGGGACAGGGGACGAGCAGTACTTC. The encoded protein is CAWSMGTGDEQYF.

V gene TRBV7-3 combines with J gene TRBJ2-7; a weak D match, TRBD1 (6 bases). The V end was cut by 3 bases, the J end by 2 bases, with 14 bases between. The CDR3 contains 15 residues. The germline V gene has CDR1 SGHTA and CDR2 FQGTGA. CDR3 residues: CASSFSMDSTYEQYF. The CDR3 DNA follows: TGTGCCAGCAGCTTCAGTATGGACAGTACCTACGAGCAGTACTTC.

The chain employs TRBV7-2 and TRBJ2-7; the D gene is possibly TRBD1 (6 bases). The CDR3 spans 14 residues. Per germline, CDR1 SGHTA and CDR2 FQGNSA. V was cut by 3 bases and J by 3 bases, with 12 bases left in between. The chain's CDR3 is CASSFVAGDYEQYF. The CDR3 DNA reads as TGTGCCAGCAGCTTTGTGGCAGGGGACTACGAGCAGTACTTC.

With regard to this clone: The germline gene is not matched at one end of the junction; a read error may be the cause. The chain joins TRBV10-3 to TRBJ1-2, with D possibly being TRBD1 (5 bases). Germline V gene lookup returns CDR1 ENHRY and CDR2 SYGVKD. The CDR3 covers 12 residues. Here the CDR3 DNA reads TGTGCCATCAGTGAGTCGATGGGGCTTTCCATGTTC. Its translation: CAISESMGLSMF.

DNA of the CDR3: TGTGCCAGCAGTTTTGGGGGTACTTTGGCCCCTAATTCACCCCTCCACTTT. Its translation is CASSFGGTLAPNSPLHF. The J gene is TRBJ1-6, the V gene TRBV28; weak D call: TRBD1 (5 bases). Deletions cut 3 bases from V and 6 bases from J, with 18 bases between. Per germline, CDR1 MDHEN and CDR2 SYDVKM. The CDR3 consists of 17 residues.